The source of this TCR beta chain is a study of cytotoxic CD8 clonotypes in ibrutinib-treated CLL. About the study: Once treatment had gone on for a median of around eleven months, range 6 to 36, response samples were drawn.

Clones were read by immunoSEQ multiplex PCR, and TCRdb kept only the in-frame ones, dropping some. Of some 150,000 clones listed, roughly 80% were seen once; the top ten hold around 30%. Study-wide points: The study found public clonotypes uncommon, contracting or stable on treatment.

With regard to this clone: Antigen specificity is unknown.

J gave up 1 base and V 1 base, and 2 bases lay outside the gene matches. The CDR3 is 16 amino acids. The V gene's germline CDR1 is SGHDN and CDR2 FVKESK. This TCR derives from a human donor with chronic lymphocytic leukemia. Sample: PBMCs, taken after 12 months of ibrutinib treatment. The V call is TRBV14, the J call TRBJ2-2, with 8 bases fitting TRBD2. CDR3 loop: CASSQGSGVNTGELFF. CDR3 coding DNA: TGTGCCAGCAGCCAAGGTAGCGGGGTGAACACCGGGGAGCTGTTTTTT.